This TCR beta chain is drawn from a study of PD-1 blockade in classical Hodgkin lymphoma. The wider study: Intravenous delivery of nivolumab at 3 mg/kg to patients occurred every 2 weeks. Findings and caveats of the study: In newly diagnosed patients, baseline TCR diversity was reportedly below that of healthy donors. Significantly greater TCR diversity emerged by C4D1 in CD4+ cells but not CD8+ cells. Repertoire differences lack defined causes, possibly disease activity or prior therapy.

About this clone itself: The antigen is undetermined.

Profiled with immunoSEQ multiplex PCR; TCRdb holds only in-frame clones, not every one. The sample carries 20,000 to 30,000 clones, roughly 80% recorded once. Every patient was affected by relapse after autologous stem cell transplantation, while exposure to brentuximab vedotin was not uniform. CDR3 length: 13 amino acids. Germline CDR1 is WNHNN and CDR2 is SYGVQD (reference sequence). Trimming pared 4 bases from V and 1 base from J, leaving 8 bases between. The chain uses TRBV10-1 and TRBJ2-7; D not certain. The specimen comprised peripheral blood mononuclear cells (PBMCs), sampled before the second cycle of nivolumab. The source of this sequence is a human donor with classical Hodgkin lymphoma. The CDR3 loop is CASSADISYEQYF. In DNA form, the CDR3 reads TGCGCCAGCAGTGCAGACATTTCCTACGAGCAGTACTTC.